This T cell receptor beta chain was documented in a study of blood T cells in healthy people across ages. The second PCR ran about 7 to 12 cycles with a sample-barcoded 5' primer and J-beta primers. TCRdb reprocessed the 5' RACE reads with MiXCR, giving one entry per CDR3 protein. The table shows roughly 1,000,000 distinct CDR3 sequences, with approximately 25% occurring only once. The CDR3 sequence is 14 residues long. Germline loops: CDR1 SEHNR, CDR2 FQNEAQ (reference sequence). V gave up 6 bases and J gave up 1 base; unmatched junction bases: 4. The same sample was also used in a study of T cells of mothers and their children.

The chain links TRBV7-9 to TRBJ1-1; 8 nucleotides align to TRBD1. The TCR comes from a girl aged 2 to 9 in good health. Sequencing was carried out using blood. CDR3 DNA: TGTGCCAGCAGTGCCGGGACAGGGAACACTGAAGCTTTCTTT. Translated: CASSAGTGNTEAFF.